These T cell receptor beta chains were read from a single sample in a study of CD8 T cells in Susac syndrome. TCRdb recomputed calls from the immunoSEQ multiplex PCR reads with MiXCR, one row per CDR3 protein. The data show approximately 120,000 distinct CDR3 sequences, approximately 96% seen once. Source material: CD8+ T cells from PBMCs. These receptors were obtained from a human donor with Susac syndrome. CDR3s include the opening cysteine and the closing phenylalanine or tryptophan. The D gene is left open where the match is weak. Expanded clones get a size class; other rows say once, few or many, or leave the size out.

len,j_gene,v_gene,abundance,d_gene,CDR3aa,CDR3nt
13,TRBJ2-1,TRBV12-3/TRBV12-4,-,-,CASSPGLNNEQFF,TGTGCCAGCAGTCCCGGGCTAAACAATGAGCAGTTCTTC
13,TRBJ2-5,TRBV20-1,-,-,CSARGGRRETQYF,TGCAGTGCTAGAGGAGGGCGCCGGGAGACCCAGTACTTC
10,TRBJ1-1,TRBV29-1,-,-,CSEGDTEAFF,TGCAGCGAGGGAGACACTGAAGCTTTCTTT
16,TRBJ1-2,TRBV6-1,once,-,CASSEAADSVNYGYTF,TGTGCCAGCAGTGAAGCAGCCGACAGTGTTAACTATGGCTACACCTTC
14,TRBJ2-2,TRBV20-1,-,-,CSARDLEGGGELFF,TGCAGTGCTAGAGATCTCGAAGGTGGCGGGGAGCTGTTTTTT
14,TRBJ1-2,TRBV30,-,TRBD1,CAWHPTGEDYGYTF,TGTGCCTGGCACCCGACAGGGGAGGACTATGGCTACACCTTC
13,TRBJ2-7,TRBV6-5,-,-,CASSYVSNNEQYF,TGTGCCAGCAGTTACGTATCCAACAACGAGCAGTACTTC
15,TRBJ1-4,TRBV13,-,TRBD1,CASSRGQGSNEKLFF,TGTGCCAGCAGCCGGGGACAGGGGTCTAATGAAAAACTGTTTTTT
14,TRBJ1-4,TRBV5-1,-,-,CASSLPRVIEKLFF,TGCGCCAGCAGCCTACCACGGGTTATCGAAAAACTGTTTTTT
19,TRBJ2-1,TRBV20-1,-,-,CSARPYRAAFPADVDEQFF,TGCAGTGCTAGACCCTACCGGGCCGCTTTCCCAGCCGATGTCGATGAGCAGTTCTTC
17,TRBJ2-7,TRBV7-8,-,-,CASSSLTPQGVSYEQYF,TGTGCCAGCAGCTCATTAACCCCCCAAGGGGTATCCTACGAGCAGTACTTC
14,TRBJ1-1,TRBV27,once,-,CASSFLGALTEAFF,TGTGCCAGCAGTTTTTTGGGGGCGCTAACTGAAGCTTTCTTT
13,TRBJ2-7,TRBV5-1,-,-,CASSLDFGDEQYF,TGCGCCAGCAGCTTGGATTTCGGGGACGAGCAGTACTTC
14,TRBJ2-7,TRBV28,-,TRBD1,CASIPRDSSYEQYF,TGTGCCAGCATCCCCCGGGACAGCTCCTACGAGCAGTACTTC
14,TRBJ2-1,TRBV30,once,-,CAWSAVGIGNEQFF,TGTGCCTGGAGTGCTGTCGGGATCGGCAATGAGCAGTTCTTC
11,TRBJ2-1,TRBV12-3/TRBV12-4,once,TRBD2,CATSGGKGSFF,TGTGCCACCAGCGGGGGCAAGGGAAGCTTCTTC
13,TRBJ2-1,TRBV5-4,-,-,CASSLVLGNEQFF,TGTGCCAGCAGCTTGGTTTTGGGCAATGAGCAGTTCTTC
16,TRBJ2-5,TRBV7-2,-,-,CASSFFGEGEQETQYF,TGTGCCAGCAGCTTTTTCGGGGAAGGTGAACAAGAGACCCAGTACTTC
15,TRBJ1-2,TRBV10-3,-,-,CAISLSRPDTYGYTF,TGTGCCATCAGCCTGAGTAGGCCGGATACTTATGGCTACACCTTC
15,TRBJ1-1,TRBV9,-,-,CASSVADGASTEAFF,TGTGCCAGCAGCGTAGCGGACGGCGCGTCCACTGAAGCTTTCTTT
14,TRBJ1-2,TRBV29-1,-,TRBD1,CSADPGQGARGYTF,TGCAGCGCCGACCCGGGACAGGGGGCACGAGGCTACACCTTC
12,TRBJ1-1,TRBV7-9,-,-,CASAPGRTEAFF,TGTGCCAGCGCCCCCGGGCGTACTGAAGCTTTCTTT
11,TRBJ2-7,TRBV15,-,-,CATSDSYEQYF,TGTGCCACCAGCGACAGCTACGAGCAGTACTTC
15,TRBJ2-7,TRBV4-1,few,TRBD2,CASSQLSGSPYEQYF,TGCGCCAGCAGCCAACTTAGCGGGAGCCCCTACGAGCAGTACTTC
16,TRBJ2-1,TRBV14,-,-,CASSQDITFLSDEQFF,TGTGCCAGCAGCCAAGATATTACTTTCTTAAGTGATGAGCAGTTCTTC
15,TRBJ2-1,TRBV3-1,-,-,CASSQDWTPYNEQFF,TGTGCCAGCAGCCAAGATTGGACCCCCTACAATGAGCAGTTCTTC
17,TRBJ2-7,TRBV6-2/TRBV6-3,-,-,CASSYSLGGGPSYEQYF,TGTGCCAGCAGTTACTCGTTAGGGGGAGGACCCTCCTACGAGCAGTACTTC
16,TRBJ2-3,TRBV28,-,-,CASSIEIPGFPDTQYF,TGTGCCAGCAGTATAGAGATCCCAGGGTTTCCAGATACGCAGTATTTT
13,TRBJ2-5,TRBV20-1,-,TRBD2,CSARLAGDGTQYF,TGCAGTGCTAGACTAGCGGGAGATGGGACCCAGTACTTC
14,TRBJ1-2,TRBV20-1,-,-,CSAEEYRVGYGYTF,TGCAGTGCCGAAGAGTACAGGGTGGGCTATGGCTACACCTTC
14,TRBJ2-1,TRBV18,few,TRBD1,CASSPGQNNNEQFF,TGTGCCAGCTCACCGGGACAGAACAACAATGAGCAGTTCTTC